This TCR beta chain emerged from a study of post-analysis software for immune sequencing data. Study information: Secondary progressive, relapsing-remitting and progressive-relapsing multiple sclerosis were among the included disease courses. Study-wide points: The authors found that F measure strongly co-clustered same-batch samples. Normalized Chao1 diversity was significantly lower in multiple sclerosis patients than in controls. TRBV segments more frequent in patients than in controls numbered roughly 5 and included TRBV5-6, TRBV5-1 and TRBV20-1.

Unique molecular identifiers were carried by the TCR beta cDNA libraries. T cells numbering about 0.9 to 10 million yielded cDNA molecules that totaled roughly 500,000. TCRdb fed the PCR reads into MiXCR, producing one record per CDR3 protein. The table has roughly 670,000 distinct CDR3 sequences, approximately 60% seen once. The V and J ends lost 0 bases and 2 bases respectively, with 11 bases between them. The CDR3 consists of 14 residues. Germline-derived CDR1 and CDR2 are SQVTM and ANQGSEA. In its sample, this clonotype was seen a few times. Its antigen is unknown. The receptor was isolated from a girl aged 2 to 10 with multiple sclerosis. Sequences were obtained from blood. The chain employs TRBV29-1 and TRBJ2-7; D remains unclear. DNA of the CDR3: TGCAGCGTTGAAGAGGGTCCGGCGACCTACGAGCAGTACTTC. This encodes CSVEEGPATYEQYF.